What follows is one T cell receptor (beta chain) and its context. Its antigen is as yet unknown. The sample is drawn from a study of neoadjuvant nivolumab and ipilimumab in lung cancer. Study results and caveats: From pretherapy to surgery, tumor richness and clonality rose with dual therapy. A small number of samples were TCR sequenced.

The CDR3 sequence is 15 residues long. In germline, CDR1 is SGHTA, CDR2 FQGNSA. Trimming took off 1 base at V and 4 bases at J, with 11 bases between the two ends. Measured with immunoSEQ multiplex PCR; TCRdb has only the in-frame clones, and not every one. The profile shows 30,000 to 45,000 clones, roughly nine tenths of them singletons. The V call is TRBV7-2, the J call TRBJ2-4; D is unclear. The sequence derives from an adult with non-small cell lung cancer. The input for sequencing was peripheral blood, taken before neoadjuvant nivolumab, alone or with ipilimumab. CDR3 sequence: CASSLVFDMKNIQYF. Written as DNA, the CDR3 is TGTGCCAGCAGCTTAGTCTTCGATATGAAAAACATTCAGTACTTC.